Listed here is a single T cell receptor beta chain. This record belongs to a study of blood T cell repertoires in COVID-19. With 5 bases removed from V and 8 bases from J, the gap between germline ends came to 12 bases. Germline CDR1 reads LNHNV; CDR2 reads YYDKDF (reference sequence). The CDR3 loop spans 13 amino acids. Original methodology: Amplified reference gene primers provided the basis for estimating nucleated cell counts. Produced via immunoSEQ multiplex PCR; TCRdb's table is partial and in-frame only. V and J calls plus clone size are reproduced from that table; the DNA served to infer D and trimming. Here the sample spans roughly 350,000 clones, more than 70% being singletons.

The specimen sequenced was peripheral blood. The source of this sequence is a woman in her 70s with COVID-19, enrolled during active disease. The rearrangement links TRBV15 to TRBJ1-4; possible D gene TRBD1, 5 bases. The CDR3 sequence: CATSSGRWEKLFF. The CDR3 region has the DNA TGTGCCACCAGCTCAGGGCGATGGGAAAAACTGTTTTTT.